Presented here are 22 T cell receptor beta chains from one specimen sequenced in a study of low-dose radiotherapy and immunotherapy resistance in tumors. TCR amplification involved 20 to 25 PCR cycles with a constant-region primer and V-primer adapter. TCRdb fed the reads into MiXCR, producing one record per CDR3 protein. Here the sample spans about 50,000 distinct CDR3 sequences, approximately 12% being singletons. Indicated time point: before trial treatment. Here the sequenced sample was PBMCs, taken before treatment. The receptors originated from a female donor with ovarian cancer.

The J gene is TRBJ2-3, the V gene TRBV5-1; TRBD2 matches at 7 bases. The germline V gene has CDR1 SGHRS and CDR2 YFSETQ. The CDR3 runs to 14 residues. Losses at the gene ends were 7 bases for V and 1 base for J; bases not matched to a gene: 6. DNA for the CDR3: TGCGCCAGCTATTCTAGCGGCCGCACAGATACGCAGTATTTT. This encodes CASYSSGRTDTQYF.

This clonotype was seen ten or more times. CDR3 sequence (DNA): TGTGCCAGCGCGGAGGGGGGCCTAAATCAGCCCCAGCATTTT. Its translation: CASAEGGLNQPQHF. The chain is built from TRBV11-2 and TRBJ1-5, with a possible D match to TRBD1 (6 bases). CDR1 is SGHAT, CDR2 FQNNGV, per germline. V shed 8 bases and J shed 4 bases, with 15 bases lying between them. This CDR3 comprises 14 residues.

This clonotype was counted a few times. The chain has TRBV18 and TRBJ2-1; tentative D call: TRBD2 (6 bases). This CDR3 region has 15 residues. The germline V gene has CDR1 KGHSH and CDR2 LQKENI. Between the trimmed V and J ends, which lost 2 bases and 0 bases, there was a span of 8 bases. The CDR3 sequence: CASSPSGVSYNEQFF. The CDR3 DNA sequence: TGTGCCAGCTCACCATCGGGGGTCTCCTACAATGAGCAGTTCTTC.

At least ten counts were recorded for this clonotype. The chain uses TRBV6-5 and TRBJ2-7; TRBD2 aligns across 12 bases. V lost 5 bases to trimming and J lost 6 bases; unmatched junction nucleotides: 5. The CDR3 totals 14 residues. CDR1 is MNHEY and CDR2 is SVGAGI in the germline V gene. This chain's CDR3 is CASSPILAGGEQYF. CDR3 bases: TGTGCCAGCAGTCCGATACTAGCGGGAGGCGAGCAGTACTTC.

This clonotype has a count of ten or more. This chain joins TRBV20-1 and TRBJ1-6, with D maybe TRBD1 (5 bases). The V end was cut by 0 bases, the J end by 3 bases, with 12 bases between. The CDR3 has 16 amino acids. CDR1 and CDR2 (germline): DFQATT, SNEGSKA (reference sequence). The CDR3 DNA is TGCAGTGCTAGAGACACCACCGGGGGCTATAATTCACCCCTCCACTTT. This gives the protein CSARDTTGGYNSPLHF.

This clonotype was recorded many times. The chain couples TRBV29-1 to TRBJ2-7; perhaps TRBD2 as D (6 bases). Deletions cut 4 bases from V and 5 bases from J, with 15 bases between. The CDR3 loop spans 13 amino acids. Germline CDR1 is SQVTM and CDR2 is ANQGSEA. The CDR3 loop is CSVVRGTHNEQYF. The CDR3 DNA sequence: TGCAGCGTTGTTCGTGGGACTCATAACGAGCAGTACTTC.

This clonotype has at least ten counts. This sequence joins TRBV3-1 and TRBJ1-1; 9 bases fit TRBD1. The junction had 3 bases not matched to a gene; V was cut back by 0 bases and J by 1 base. The CDR3 is made up of 16 amino acids. CDR1 and CDR2 (germline): LGHDT, YNNKEL (reference sequence). CDR3 coding DNA: TGTGCCAGCAGCCAAGACTCGGACAGGGGGAACACTGAAGCTTTCTTT. This encodes CASSQDSDRGNTEAFF.

This clonotype was seen ten or more times. The chain links TRBV11-1 to TRBJ2-1, with 11 nucleotides matching TRBD2. Looked up from germline, CDR1 is SGHAT and CDR2 is FQDESV (reference sequence). Trimming at V came to 2 bases and at J to 9 bases, leaving 6 bases not matched to a gene. There are 15 residues in the CDR3. CDR3 sequence: CASSLMTSGESEQFF. CDR3 DNA sequence: TGTGCCAGCAGCTTAATGACTAGCGGGGAGAGTGAGCAGTTCTTC.

Ten or more counts support this clonotype. The V and J genes are TRBV20-1 and TRBJ2-7; 12 bases line up with TRBD1. Germline V gene lookup returns CDR1 DFQATT and CDR2 SNEGSKA (reference sequence). V lost 7 bases to trimming and J lost 2 bases; unmatched junction nucleotides: 12. CDR3 length: 16 amino acids. This CDR3 reads CSVPGQGAEEAYEQYF. The CDR3 DNA reads as TGCAGTGTGCCGGGACAGGGGGCAGAGGAGGCCTACGAGCAGTACTTC.

This clonotype came up a few times. At one boundary the junction diverges from the germline segment, which might be a read error. CDR3 DNA: TGTGCCACCAGTGGTCCGACTAGCGGGGTATCTGATACGCAGTATTTT. Protein sequence: CATSGPTSGVSDTQYF. The chain employs TRBV27 and TRBJ2-3, with 11 bases that match TRBD2. This CDR3 has 16 residues. In germline, CDR1 is MNHEY, CDR2 SMNVEV (reference sequence).

The CDR3 bases are TGTGCCAGCAGCGCAGGAACAGATACGCAGTATTTT. It yields the protein CASSAGTDTQYF. The chain employs TRBV9 and TRBJ2-3, with no clear D. Deletions cut 3 bases from V and 3 bases from J, with 5 bases between. The length of the CDR3 is 12 residues. Germline V gives CDR1 SGDLS, CDR2 YYNGEE.

This clonotype was detected many times. The chain carries TRBV29-1 and TRBJ2-3; D not resolved. Germline CDR1 SQVTM, CDR2 ANQGSEA. The CDR3 consists of 11 residues. V shed 4 bases and J shed 6 bases, with 8 bases lying between them. The DNA for the CDR3 is TGCAGCGTTGCCAGTATCGATACGCAGTATTTT. Translating gives CSVASIDTQYF.

The table lists this clonotype with many counts. The chain combines TRBV28 with TRBJ1-1, with no clear D. CDR3 length: 14 residues. Trimming left V 1 base short and J 1 base short, with 7 bases between. Germline V gives CDR1 MDHEN, CDR2 SYDVKM. The CDR3 protein is CASSLSLKNTEAFF. DNA for the CDR3: TGTGCCAGCAGTTTATCGCTCAAGAACACTGAAGCTTTCTTT.

This clonotype was recorded once. With a much larger clone just one base away, this may be a read error. The rearrangement joins TRBV12-5 to TRBJ1-1; D is unclear. With 4 bases removed from V and 6 bases from J, the gap between germline ends came to 24 bases. The CDR3 loop spans 17 amino acids. CDR1 and CDR2 from the germline V gene are LGHNT and FRNRAP. CDR3 sequence reads: CASGSGSIRTVRAEAFF. The CDR3 DNA follows: TGTGCTAGTGGTTCTGGTTCGATCCGCACGGTGAGGGCTGAAGCTTTCTTT. The full variable domain, its missing parts supplied by reference TRBV12-5 and TRBJ1-1, is DARVTQTPRHKVTEMGQEVTMRCQPILGHNTVFWYRQTMMQGLELLAYFRNRAPLDDSGMPKDRFSAEMPDATLATLKIQPSEPRDSAVYFCASGSGSIRTVRAEAFFGQGTRLTVV.

Details on this clonotype: A far larger clone is a single base away, which makes a read error likely. The gene calls are TRBV6-1 and TRBJ1-1; D call uncertain. The germline V and J ends were trimmed by 7 bases and 4 bases, with 13 bases remaining between them. The CDR3 runs 13 residues. The V gene's germline CDR1 is MNHNS and CDR2 SASEGT. The CDR3 here is CASTLDGSTEAFF. The CDR3 DNA is TGTGCCAGCACCCTAGACGGGAGCACTGAAGCTTTCTTT.

This clonotype has ten or more counts. The chain has TRBV12-3 or TRBV12-4 and TRBJ1-5; 9 positions agree with TRBD1. J gave up 0 bases and V 5 bases, and 14 bases lay outside the gene matches. The CDR3 totals 19 residues. The CDR3 protein is CASSPGALTGGFSNQPQHF. CDR3 nucleotides: TGTGCCAGCAGTCCAGGAGCGTTGACAGGGGGATTTAGCAATCAGCCCCAGCATTTT.

This clonotype was found many times. The genes are TRBV5-1 and TRBJ1-1, with D hard to call. Germline CDR1 is SGHRS and CDR2 is YFSETQ. Trimming took off 4 bases at V and 4 bases at J, with 11 bases between the two ends. CDR3 length: 13 amino acids. CDR3 residues: CASSPVLITEAFF. In nucleotides, the CDR3 is TGCGCCAGCAGCCCCGTATTGATCACTGAAGCTTTCTTT.

This clonotype was seen many times. V and J are TRBV19 and TRBJ1-5, with a possible D match to TRBD1 (6 bases). The CDR3 loop spans 16 amino acids. Trimming removed 6 bases at V and 0 bases at J, with 15 bases between. The germline gives CDR1 LNHDA, CDR2 SQIVND (reference sequence). CDR3 sequence reads: CASRTGQSYSNQPQHF. As DNA, the CDR3 is TGTGCCAGTAGGACCGGACAGAGCTATAGCAATCAGCCCCAGCATTTT.

This clonotype has a count of ten or more. CDR3: CASSSSGAGGTEAFF. DNA of the CDR3: TGTGCCAGCAGTTCCTCGGGGGCAGGGGGCACTGAAGCTTTCTTT. V and J are TRBV6-5 and TRBJ1-1; the match to TRBD1 covers 7 bases. V lost 4 bases, J lost 4 bases, and 9 bases stayed unmatched. Germline assignment: CDR1 MNHEY and CDR2 SVGAGI. The CDR3 is 15 amino acids.

CDR3 nucleotides: TGCAGCGTCGCAGGGTTCACAGATACGCAGTATTTT. Translated, it gives CSVAGFTDTQYF. The chain combines TRBV29-1 with TRBJ2-3; D perhaps matches TRBD1 (5 bases). The CDR3 extends over 12 amino acids. Trimming pared 6 bases from V and 2 bases from J, leaving 9 bases between. Germline CDR1 is SQVTM and CDR2 is ANQGSEA.

This clonotype has a count of ten or more. J is TRBJ2-2 and V is TRBV3-1; possibly TRBD2 for D (6 bases). In germline, CDR1 is LGHDT, CDR2 YNNKEL (reference sequence). This CDR3 region has 14 residues. The V end was cut by 4 bases, the J end by 8 bases, with 14 bases between. The chain's CDR3 is CASSPGTQMGELFF. The CDR3 DNA reads as TGTGCCAGCAGCCCCGGGACTCAGATGGGGGAGCTGTTTTTT.

This clonotype was seen ten or more times. The CDR3 nucleotides are TGTGCCAGCAGCCCAAGATTAGCGGGGGAGGGGAATGAGCAGTTCTTC. Protein sequence: CASSPRLAGEGNEQFF. The rearrangement links TRBV7-8 to TRBJ2-1, with 9 bases fitting TRBD2. Trimming at V came to 5 bases and at J to 7 bases, leaving 12 bases not matched to a gene. Germline-derived CDR1 and CDR2 are SGHVS and FQNEAQ. There are 16 residues in the CDR3.